This passage covers 2 T cell receptor beta chains from one sample sequenced in a study of T cells in Graves' hyperthyroidism and ophthalmopathy. Amplification yielded TCR beta CDR3 regions, with RNA transcripts as the source. The TCR CDR3 was amplified in a first-round RT-PCR using the HTBI primer set. TCRdb independently ran MiXCR on the multiplex PCR reads; one entry per CDR3 protein. Of approximately 610,000 distinct CDR3 sequences listed, approximately 14% were seen once; the top ten hold around 4.1%. The material sequenced was blood. The receptors come from a middle-aged woman with Graves' ophthalmopathy.

The CDR3: CSARDGLLAKNIQYF. CDR3 DNA: TGCAGTGCCCGGGATGGATTACTAGCCAAAAACATTCAGTACTTC. The chain joins TRBV20-1 to TRBJ2-4; D perhaps matches TRBD2 (5 bases). Germline-derived CDR1 and CDR2 are DFQATT and SNEGSKA (reference sequence). Trimming took 6 bases from V and 0 from J, leaving 15 bases between them. CDR3 length: 15 residues.

This clonotype has a handful of counts. This chain joins TRBV4-1 and TRBJ2-7; the match to TRBD2 covers 10 bases. V was pared by 0 bases and J by 5 bases, with 10 bases of the junction left unmatched. From germline, CDR1 is MGHRA and CDR2 YSYEKL. This CDR3 region has 17 residues. DNA for the CDR3: TGCGCCAGCAGCCAAGATCGGCTAGCGGGAGTCGCCAACGAGCAGTACTTC. Protein: CASSQDRLAGVANEQYF.